This T cell receptor (beta chain) came from a study of tumor-infiltrating lymphocytes in primary liver carcinoma. Study findings and constraints: Tumor samples exhibited a significantly greater top-250-clone fraction than blood samples (p = 0.039). All five tumor regions shared only about 8-24% of top clones.

TCR beta cDNA was reverse-transcribed from 400 to 500 ng of total RNA. The reaction used a constant-region primer and ProtoScript II reverse transcriptase. Amplification in three nested multiplex PCR rounds with slightly modified ARM-PCR gave rise to TCR beta libraries. TRBV1-TRBV30 forward primers paired with a C-beta reverse primer were used in the first two PCR rounds, which ran around 10 cycles each. MiXCR, run by TCRdb on the multiplex PCR reads, gives a single entry per CDR3 protein. The table lists roughly 32,000 distinct CDR3 sequences, around 78% of them singletons. As concerns this clonotype: Antigen: not known. A read error may account for a junction end that differs from germline.

The study co-extracted DNA and RNA from around 20-30 mg of unsorted bulk tissue. Sampling of each tumor involved five separate regions. This CDR3 spans 18 amino acids. Germline CDR1 and CDR2: MNHEY and SVGEGT. The sequence derives from a man aged 40-55 years with primary liver carcinoma and hepatitis B virus infection. V is TRBV6-2 or TRBV6-3 and J is TRBJ2-3; D gene unclear. Sequenced sample: liver tumor tissue from sampling region 5. Stated subset: tumor region T5, tumor centre. This chain's CDR3 is CACSPFTPRRSATDTQYF. The DNA of the CDR3 is TGTGCCTGCAGCCCCTTCACGCCCCGACGAAGTGCTACAGATACGCAGTATTTT.